This TCR beta chain emerged from a study of a mutant IDH1 vaccine in newly diagnosed glioma. The time point here: week 5, during vaccination. Every vaccine dose comprised 300 ug of mutant IDH1 20-mer peptide plus topical imiquimod. Remarks on this clone: As yet, its antigen is unknown.

TCRdb's table, derived via immunoSEQ multiplex PCR, lists solely in-frame clones and lacks some. Of about 51,000 clones in the sample, 78% were seen once. V dropped 6 bases and J dropped 1 base, with 10 bases sitting between them. CDR1 is SNHLY, CDR2 FYNNEI, per germline. This CDR3 spans 13 amino acids. The sequence was obtained from a man aged 45-60 years with glioma. This chain joins TRBV2 and TRBJ2-7; D remains ambiguous. This sample comprised PBMCs, obtained from a glioma patient whose treatment included an IDH1 peptide vaccine. The CDR3: CASSSGRSYEQYF. CDR3 DNA sequence: TGTGCCAGCAGCTCGGGTCGGTCCTACGAGCAGTACTTC.